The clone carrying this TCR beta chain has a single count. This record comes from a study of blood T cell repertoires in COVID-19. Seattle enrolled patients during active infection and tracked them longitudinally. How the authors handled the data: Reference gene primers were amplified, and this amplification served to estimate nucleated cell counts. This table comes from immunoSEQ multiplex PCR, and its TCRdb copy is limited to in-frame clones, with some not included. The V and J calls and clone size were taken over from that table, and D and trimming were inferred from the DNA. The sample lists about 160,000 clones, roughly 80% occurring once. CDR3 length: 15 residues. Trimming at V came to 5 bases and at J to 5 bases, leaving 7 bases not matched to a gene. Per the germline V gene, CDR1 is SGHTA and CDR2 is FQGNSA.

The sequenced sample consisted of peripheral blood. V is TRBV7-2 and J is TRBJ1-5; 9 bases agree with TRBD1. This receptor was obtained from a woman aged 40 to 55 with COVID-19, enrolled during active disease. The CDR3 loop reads CASSAWTGDHQPQHF. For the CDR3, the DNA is TGTGCCAGCAGCGCCTGGACAGGGGATCATCAGCCCCAGCATTTT.